This T cell receptor (beta chain) was obtained from a study of control samples from healthy donors and cancer patients. Sequenced by immunoSEQ multiplex PCR; TCRdb stores in-frame clones only, minus some. The sample includes around 70,000 clones, over 75% seen only once; the top ten take approximately 2.3%. The CDR3 has 11 amino acids. V lost 6 bases, J lost 6 bases, and 9 bases lay in between. Germline V CDR1 and CDR2: SNHLY, FYNNEI. V usage is TRBV2 and J usage is TRBJ2-7; possibly TRBD2 for D (6 bases). The material sequenced was PBMCs. The source is a woman between 45 and 65 years old with head and neck cancer. The CDR3 region has the DNA TGTGCCAGCAGGCGGGACGGCGAGCAGTACTTC. Translation: CASRRDGEQYF.